This entry lists 22 T cell receptor beta chains sequenced from one sample in a study of shared T cell receptors in the human thymus. Measured with immunoSEQ multiplex PCR; TCRdb has only the in-frame clones, and not every one. The table lists about 380,000 clones, just under 95% of them singletons. The specimen was thymocytes. The receptors derive from a human donor.

V is TRBV18 and J is TRBJ1-2, with TRBD1 matching 7 bases. The CDR3 contains 14 residues. Germline V gives CDR1 KGHSH, CDR2 LQKENI. J gave up 3 bases and V 4 bases, and 5 bases lay outside the gene matches. The CDR3 sequence is CASSLSTGHYGYTF. The CDR3 DNA is TGTGCCAGCTCACTCTCGACAGGGCACTATGGCTACACCTTC.

V and J are TRBV5-1 and TRBJ2-1; 14 nucleotides align to TRBD2. From germline, CDR1 is SGHRS and CDR2 YFSETQ. With V trimmed by 5 bases and J by 8 bases, 6 bases remained unmatched. This CDR3 has 15 residues. The CDR3 DNA reads TGCGCCAGCAGACCGGGACTAGCGGGAGAGCATGAGCAGTTCTTC. It codes for CASRPGLAGEHEQFF.

The chain links TRBV5-6 to TRBJ2-1; D ambiguous. V was shortened by 1 base and J by 10 bases, with 6 bases between the two germline ends. The CDR3 covers 11 residues. The V gene's germline CDR1 is SGHDT and CDR2 YYEEEE. The CDR3 protein is CASSLRGEQFF. CDR3 DNA sequence: TGTGCCAGCAGCTTGAGAGGCGAGCAGTTCTTC.

In this sample, this clone turned up once. This chain links TRBV28 with TRBJ2-1; weak D call: TRBD2 (5 bases). Germline V gene data show CDR1 as MDHEN and CDR2 as SYDVKM. The CDR3 is 16 residues long. V was shortened by 4 bases and J by 8 bases, with 21 bases between the two germline ends. The CDR3 here is CASSSPMIRGRDEQFF. The DNA for the CDR3 is TGTGCCAGCAGTTCTCCGATGATTAGAGGGCGGGATGAGCAGTTCTTC.

The chain recombines TRBV7-9 with TRBJ1-4; tentatively, D is TRBD1 (6 bases). This CDR3 has 15 amino acids. The V end lost 8 bases, the J end lost 5 bases, and 18 bases lay between the germline ends. The germline CDR1 and CDR2 sequences are SEHNR and FQNEAQ (reference sequence). CDR3 protein: CASRPGQPENEKLFF. The CDR3 DNA reads as TGTGCCAGCCGCCCAGGACAGCCAGAAAATGAAAAACTGTTTTTT.

The chain has TRBV4-1 and TRBJ2-1, with 10 nucleotides matching TRBD2. From germline, CDR1 is MGHRA and CDR2 YSYEKL. This CDR3 is 16 amino acids long. The J segment lost 3 bases and the V segment lost 5 bases, leaving 7 bases of the junction unmatched. The CDR3 loop reads CASSASSGRLYNEQFF. In nucleotides, the CDR3 is TGCGCCAGCAGCGCCAGTAGCGGGAGGCTCTACAATGAGCAGTTCTTC.

This clone has a single count. V gene TRBV5-5 combines with J gene TRBJ2-1; D is perhaps TRBD1 (6 bases). Trimming removed 1 base from V and 3 bases from J, with 11 bases in between. This CDR3 contains 15 residues. Germline loops: CDR1 SGHKS, CDR2 YYEKEE (reference sequence). CDR3 protein: CASSLRQDSYNEQFF. The CDR3 DNA follows: TGTGCCAGCAGCTTGAGGCAGGACAGCTACAATGAGCAGTTCTTC.

V and J are TRBV27 and TRBJ2-7; D is possibly TRBD2 (6 bases). The germline gives CDR1 MNHEY, CDR2 SMNVEV (reference sequence). Trimming pared 8 bases from V and 1 base from J, leaving 21 bases between. The CDR3 length is 16 residues. The CDR3 loop is CASRPSSGDESYEQYF. The CDR3 DNA reads as TGTGCCAGCCGTCCATCCTCGGGGGATGAATCCTACGAGCAGTACTTC.

This chain joins TRBV9 and TRBJ2-3; TRBD1 or TRBD2 may be the D gene (6 bases each). V was cut by 4 bases and J by 2 bases, with 26 bases left in between. The CDR3 loop spans 19 amino acids. Per germline, CDR1 SGDLS and CDR2 YYNGEE. CDR3 sequence (DNA): TGTGCCAGCAGCCCCATCGTAGCGGAGGGGGGTACGGACACAGATACGCAGTATTTT. It translates to CASSPIVAEGGTDTDTQYF.

This rearrangement joins TRBV6-4 to TRBJ1-2, with TRBD1 as a possible D gene (5 bases). Germline V lookup: CDR1 MRHNA, CDR2 SNTAGT. V lost 6 bases, J lost 0 bases, and 14 bases lay in between. CDR3 length equals 15 residues. The CDR3 sequence: CASSIHDSPNYGYTF. In DNA form, the CDR3 reads TGTGCCAGCAGCATACATGACAGCCCTAACTATGGCTACACCTTC.

A remark on this clone: Additional DNA sequences in this sample encode the identical CDR3. The chain has TRBV28 and TRBJ1-2; TRBD1 is a possible D gene (6 bases). The germline V gene encodes CDR1 MDHEN and CDR2 SYDVKM. The CDR3 runs 13 residues. The V and J ends lost 3 bases and 4 bases respectively, with 9 bases between them. CDR3 nucleotides: TGTGCCAGCAGTTTGGGCAGGGGCTATGGCTACACCTTC. It encodes CASSLGRGYGYTF.

CDR3 in DNA: TGCAGTGCTAGTGGGGACGAGCAGTACTTC. Residues: CSASGDEQYF. The rearrangement uses TRBV20-1 and TRBJ2-5; D is ambiguous. The J call may be wrong; the DNA end is better matched by TRBJ2-7. Germline CDR1 DFQATT, CDR2 SNEGSKA (reference sequence). CDR3 length equals 10 residues.

V gene TRBV4-1 combines with J gene TRBJ2-4; a possible D gene is TRBD2 (6 bases). Germline CDR1 MGHRA, CDR2 YSYEKL. The CDR3 length is 16 residues. V was trimmed by 3 bases and J by 2 bases, leaving 14 bases between them. The CDR3 DNA sequence: TGCGCCAGCAGCCACAAGAAGGAGGGGCCCAAAAACATTCAGTACTTC. It specifies CASSHKKEGPKNIQYF.

This chain joins TRBV10-3 and TRBJ2-7; tentatively, D is TRBD1 (7 bases). CDR3 length: 16 residues. Germline loops: CDR1 ENHRY, CDR2 SYGVKD. V was shortened by 6 bases and J by 0 bases, with 18 bases between the two germline ends. The DNA of the CDR3 is TGTGCCATCAGGACCCTTGGAGGGGGCCCCTCCTACGAGCAGTACTTC. Translation gives CAIRTLGGGPSYEQYF.

The chain links TRBV27 to TRBJ2-1; TRBD2 matches at 10 bases. The CDR3 has 18 amino acids. The germline CDR1 and CDR2 sequences are MNHEY and SMNVEV (reference sequence). Germline trimming cut 2 bases from V and 8 bases from J; bases unmatched to any gene: 15. The CDR3 protein is CASSLKGLAGARSHEQFF. The CDR3 DNA follows: TGTGCCAGCAGTTTAAAGGGGCTAGCGGGAGCCCGAAGCCATGAGCAGTTCTTC.

The gene calls are TRBV25-1 and TRBJ1-1, with D tentatively TRBD1 (5 bases). The CDR3 is 14 residues long. Germline assignment: CDR1 MGHDK and CDR2 SYGVNS. Trimming stripped 1 base from V and 11 bases from J, with 17 bases between. CDR3 region: CASSESGSGILAFF. CDR3 DNA sequence: TGTGCCAGCAGTGAATCAGGGTCGGGCATTTTGGCTTTCTTT.

V and J are TRBV1 and TRBJ2-7; the table's TRBD2 call for D was not verified on the DNA. TRBV1 is assigned pseudogene status. CDR3 length equals 13 residues. As DNA, the CDR3 is TGCACCAGCAGCCGGGACTGTACCTACGAGCAGTACTTC. Residues: CTSSRDCTYEQYF.

The chain couples TRBV10-3 to TRBJ1-2; D remains unclear. Germline V gene sequence: CDR1 ENHRY, CDR2 SYGVKD. Deletions cut 2 bases from V and 0 bases from J, with 1 base between. The length of the CDR3 is 12 residues. CDR3 loop: CAISEANYGYTF. CDR3 bases: TGTGCCATCAGTGAGGCTAACTATGGCTACACCTTC.

The rearrangement links TRBV27 to TRBJ2-1; D is possibly TRBD1 (5 bases). CDR3 size: 14 residues. Germline CDR1 reads MNHEY; CDR2 reads SMNVEV (reference sequence). The V end lost 2 bases, the J end lost 9 bases, and 14 bases lay between the germline ends. The CDR3 DNA sequence: TGTGCCAGCAGTTTAACAGGACCGGGCGGTGAGCAGTTCTTC. It codes for CASSLTGPGGEQFF.

The rearrangement uses TRBV19 and TRBJ2-5; 7 nucleotides agree with TRBD1. The CDR3 extends over 15 amino acids. CDR1 LNHDA and CDR2 SQIVND come from the germline V gene (reference sequence). Germline trimming cut 4 bases from V and 1 base from J; bases unmatched to any gene: 6. The CDR3 DNA reads as TGTGCCAGTAGTACCGGGACAGACTTCCAAGAGACCCAGTACTTC. Its translation: CASSTGTDFQETQYF.

The V and J genes are TRBV29-1 and TRBJ1-3, with no clear D. Germline V gives CDR1 SQVTM, CDR2 ANQGSEA. CDR3 length: 15 amino acids. Trimming removed 4 bases at V and 0 bases at J, with 13 bases between. CDR3 nucleotide sequence: TGCAGCGTTGTGGGCAGCACCCACTCTGGAAACACCATATATTTT. Translating gives CSVVGSTHSGNTIYF.

The V gene is TRBV28, the J gene TRBJ2-1; D is unresolved. The CDR3 is 15 amino acids. Trimming removed 5 bases from V and 1 base from J, with 12 bases in between. Germline values: CDR1 MDHEN, CDR2 SYDVKM. The CDR3 spells CASSTISGSYNEQFF. CDR3 DNA sequence: TGTGCCAGCAGTACAATATCTGGGTCCTACAATGAGCAGTTCTTC.